This TCR beta chain was identified in a study of blood T cell repertoires in COVID-19 (TCRdb year 2020). As for the study more broadly: Samples covering the acute and convalescent phases of COVID-19 were provided by collaborators in the United States, Italy and Spain. The repertoires were released in a freely available public database meant as a resource for research on the immune response to SARS-CoV-2. Samples were obtained from the ongoing ImmuneRACE study (first 160 participants) and from about 1,300 subjects provided by 6 global collaborators. Where available, HLA class I and class II types were obtained from metadata supplied by the sample provider rather than from assay-based typing. The material from the prospective study consisted of cDNA or gDNA derived from T cells, B-cell-depleted T cells, or PBMCs. Sample metadata almost always included a de-identified subject ID, COVID-19 status, age in years and sex. Deeply sampled blood TCRbeta repertoires from subjects exposed to, actively infected with, or recovered from COVID-19 were included in the dataset.

What the study reported, not specific to this receptor: The amount of clinical and demographic metadata varied by source and participant and was provided uncurated.

The CDR3 numbers 15 residues from cysteine through phenylalanine. Of all the DNA, just the CDR3 is kept, 45 bases in frame from base 1. Trimming takes 0 bases off V and 3 bases off J; junction bases not matched to a gene: 4. CDR1 KGHSH and CDR2 LQKENI are derived from the germline V gene. The collaborating institutions used their own protocols to collect whole blood in K2EDTA tubes. For TCRbeta analysis, collaborator samples were shipped as frozen whole blood, as isolated PBMCs, or as DNA extracted from either sample type. TCRbeta CDR3 regions were amplified from genomic DNA using the immunoSEQ Assay, a bias-controlled multiplex PCR. The study's own analysis went as follows. The number of nucleated cells in each sample was estimated by amplification of reference gene primers within the assay. Sequence reads were collapsed and filtered to measure the absolute abundance of every unique TCRbeta CDR3 rearrangement. For each sample, productive Simpson clonality was calculated as the square root of Simpson's diversity index across productive rearrangements. TCRdb obtained this table from immuneACCESS and retained in-frame rearrangements with V and J assigned. These tables miss some clones; where compared with another copy, unresolved V genes account for less than half of the shortfall, and the remainder is unexplained. That table gives V, J and clone size, and the DNA gave D and trimming. Present in this sample are around 180,000 clones, less than 85% of which were seen just once. Roughly a tenth of the sample is taken by the ten largest.

Notes on this clone: The antigen this receptor binds is unknown. No much larger clone exists at a distance of one base, and base qualities are not known.

This receptor chain uses TRBV18 and TRBJ2-5; TRBD1 fits 7 bases in the junction. The sample was peripheral blood. This TCR derives from an elderly woman with active or convalescent COVID-19. This receptor carries the CDR3 CASSPPSTGKETQYF. The DNA sequence is TGTGCCAGCTCACCACCGTCGACAGGGAAAGAGACCCAGTACTTC. Supplemented by the reference TRBV18 and TRBJ2-5 proteins around the CDR3, the complete variable domain is NAGVMQNPRHLVRRRGQEARLRCSPMKGHSHVYWYRQLPEEGLKFMVYLQKENIIDESGMPKERFSAEFPKEGPSILRIQQVVRGDSAAYFCASSPPSTGKETQYFGPGTRLLVL.